These T cell receptor beta chains were read from a single sample in a study of chemoradiotherapy in HPV16-positive cancers. Here immunoSEQ multiplex PCR was the method, and the copy in TCRdb shows in-frame clones only, minus some. The profile shows just over 15,000 clones, roughly 80% of them singletons. This material was obtained from a patient who underwent chemoradiotherapy. The receptors derive from a human donor with HPV-associated anogenital cancer. CDR3s include the opening cysteine and the closing phenylalanine or tryptophan. A D gene is named only where the DNA matches it firmly. Clone size is stated in some rows and not others, as once, few, many or a class when expanded.

CDR3 | DNA | D | J | size | V
CASSEGGLYGYTF | TGTGCCAGCAGTGAGGGGGGACTCTATGGCTACACCTTC | - | TRBJ1-2 | - | TRBV2
CAWSAGLYGYTF | TGTGCCTGGAGTGCAGGTCTCTATGGCTACACCTTC | - | TRBJ1-2 | few | TRBV30
CASSIDSLGLAGGLNEQFF | TGTGCCAGTAGTATAGATTCCCTCGGACTAGCGGGGGGGCTCAATGAGCAGTTCTTC | TRBD2 | TRBJ2-1 | - | TRBV19
CASSPREGRSNYGYTF | TGTGCCAGCTCACCACGGGAAGGCAGGAGTAACTATGGCTACACCTTC | - | TRBJ1-2 | - | TRBV18
CASNDRYTPGGYTF | TGTGCCAGCAACGACAGATACACCCCGGGGGGCTACACCTTC | - | TRBJ1-2 | - | TRBV7-3
CASSLFQTTNEKLFF | TGTGCCAGCAGCTTATTCCAGACAACTAATGAAAAACTGTTTTTT | - | TRBJ1-4 | - | TRBV7-9
CASPRDSSIGYTF | TGTGCCAGCCCCCGAGACAGTTCCATTGGCTACACCTTC | - | TRBJ1-2 | once | TRBV11-3
CASSLDRNPEAFF | TGTGCCAGCAGCTTAGACAGGAACCCTGAAGCTTTCTTT | - | TRBJ1-1 | - | TRBV11-2
CASSDRERVTDYGYTF | TGTGCCAGCAGTGACAGGGAACGGGTTACCGACTATGGCTACACCTTC | - | TRBJ1-2 | few | TRBV2
CASSQEIGPPGELFF | TGTGCCAGCAGCCAAGAGATCGGCCCCCCCGGGGAGCTGTTTTTT | - | TRBJ2-2 | few | TRBV4-2
CASSLGVDYEQYF | TGCGCCAGCAGCTTGGGGGTGGACTACGAGCAGTACTTC | - | TRBJ2-7 | few | TRBV5-1
CSVSTGGADTEAFF | TGCAGCGTTTCGACAGGGGGCGCCGACACTGAAGCTTTCTTT | TRBD1 | TRBJ1-1 | - | TRBV29-1
CASSSSGQGNNEQFF | TGTGCCAGCAGCTCCTCCGGACAGGGGAACAATGAGCAGTTCTTC | TRBD1 | TRBJ2-1 | - | TRBV5-5
CSVLSRGQSYSGANVLTF | TGCAGCGTTCTGTCCCGGGGCCAGTCCTACTCTGGGGCCAACGTCCTGACTTTC | - | TRBJ2-6 | - | TRBV29-1
CASNVGSNTEAFF | TGTGCCAGTAATGTAGGGTCGAACACTGAAGCTTTCTTT | - | TRBJ1-1 | few | TRBV19
CASSVGGSPTTNEQFF | TGTGCCAGCAGCGTAGGAGGGTCACCAACGACCAATGAGCAGTTCTTC | - | TRBJ2-1 | - | TRBV9
CASREGRKETQYF | TGTGCCAGCAGAGAGGGACGCAAAGAGACCCAGTACTTC | - | TRBJ2-5 | few | TRBV28
CASSQQGGRAEAFF | TGTGCCAGCTCACAACAGGGGGGTAGAGCTGAAGCTTTCTTT | TRBD1 | TRBJ1-1 | - | TRBV18
CASSPRNDQPQHF | TGTGCCAGCTCACCTCGTAACGATCAGCCCCAGCATTTT | - | TRBJ1-5 | - | TRBV18
CASSLAGGATDTQYF | TGTGCCAGCAGCTTAGCGGGGGGTGCCACAGATACGCAGTATTTT | TRBD2 | TRBJ2-3 | - | TRBV7-3
CASRGDRARGYTF | TGTGCCAGTAGAGGGGACCGGGCCAGGGGCTACACCTTC | - | TRBJ1-2 | - | TRBV19
CAWSDPTGGGQAFF | TGTGCCTGGAGTGATCCGACAGGGGGAGGCCAAGCTTTCTTT | TRBD1 | TRBJ1-1 | few | TRBV30
CASSSHGTADQPQHF | TGTGCCAGCAGCTCACACGGGACAGCCGATCAGCCCCAGCATTTT | TRBD1 | TRBJ1-5 | medium-sized | TRBV7-8
CSAGRYNEQFF | TGCAGTGCGGGGCGGTACAATGAGCAGTTCTTC | - | TRBJ2-1 | - | TRBV20-1
CASSPGHRIYGYTF | TGTGCCAGCAGTCCGGGCCACCGCATCTATGGCTACACCTTC | - | TRBJ1-2 | - | TRBV6-5
CASSVARQTDTQYF | TGTGCCAGCAGCGTAGCTCGTCAGACAGATACGCAGTACTTT | - | TRBJ2-3 | - | TRBV9
CASNPSRLSGNTIYF | TGTGCCAGTAATCCGTCGCGTCTCTCTGGAAACACCATATATTTT | - | TRBJ1-3 | - | TRBV19
CASSPDSNEAFF | TGTGCCAGCTCACCAGACAGCAACGAAGCTTTCTTT | - | TRBJ1-1 | - | TRBV18
CASSELSTGRKEKLFF | TGCGCCAGCAGCGAACTCTCGACAGGGAGGAAGGAAAAACTGTTTTTT | TRBD1 | TRBJ1-4 | - | TRBV5-1
CASSEISPGTELHF | TGTGCCAGCAGTGAAATTAGTCCCGGGACAGAACTCCACTTT | TRBD1 | TRBJ1-6 | once | TRBV25-1
CASSPGSSYGYTF | TGTGCCAGCAGCCCTGGATCTTCATATGGCTACACCTTC | - | TRBJ1-2 | - | TRBV7-2
CASSLTRPGHSGYTF | TGTGCCAGCAGTTTAACTCGTCCAGGGCACTCTGGCTACACCTTC | - | TRBJ1-2 | - | TRBV27
CASSIGGQGPQHF | TGTGCCAGTAGTATAGGCGGGCAGGGGCCCCAGCATTTT | - | TRBJ1-5 | - | TRBV19
CANTRTNQPQHF | TGCGCCAACACCAGGACAAATCAGCCCCAGCATTTT | - | TRBJ1-5 | - | TRBV23-1
CASSIGSRGSSPLHF | TGTGCCAGTAGTATTGGGTCCAGGGGAAGTTCACCCCTCCACTTT | - | TRBJ1-6 | - | TRBV19
CAWSRENNSPLHF | TGTGCCTGGAGCCGGGAGAATAATTCACCCCTCCACTTT | - | TRBJ1-6 | - | TRBV30
CASSPPRALNTEAFF | TGTGCCAGCAGCCCCCCCAGGGCCTTGAACACTGAAGCTTTCTTT | - | TRBJ1-1 | - | TRBV7-2
CASSLSGTGNTEAFF | TGTGCCAGCAGTTTATCCGGGACAGGGAACACTGAAGCTTTCTTT | TRBD1 | TRBJ1-1 | - | TRBV27
CASRGGNTGELFF | TGTGCCAGCAGGGGGGGGAACACCGGGGAGCTGTTTTTT | - | TRBJ2-2 | - | TRBV7-2
CASSPKPPGQGLSTQYF | TGTGCCAGCAGCCCAAAGCCCCCGGGACAGGGCCTTAGTACGCAGTATTTT | TRBD1 | TRBJ2-3 | - | TRBV7-3
CARSLGAQPIHYGYTF | TGTGCCAGAAGCTTGGGGGCCCAGCCCATTCACTATGGCTACACCTTC | - | TRBJ1-2 | - | TRBV7-5
CAISEGPPELTNEQFF | TGTGCCATCAGTGAAGGTCCCCCCGAACTGACAAATGAGCAGTTCTTC | - | TRBJ2-1 | - | TRBV10-3
CASAPLGANEKLFF | TGTGCCAGCGCCCCGTTGGGGGCTAATGAAAAACTGTTTTTT | - | TRBJ1-4 | - | TRBV6-1
CASSPGTPGQNGYTF | TGTGCCAGCAGCCCAGGGACCCCGGGACAAAATGGCTACACCTTC | - | TRBJ1-2 | - | TRBV7-9
CASSYLQGNTIYF | TGTGCCAGCAGTTATTTACAGGGGAACACCATATATTTT | TRBD1 | TRBJ1-3 | - | TRBV6-5
CASSKVSHQESYEQYF | TGTGCCAGCAGCAAAGTATCCCACCAGGAGTCCTACGAGCAGTACTTC | - | TRBJ2-7 | few | TRBV21-1
CASSQAGGSMSQHF | TGCGCCAGCAGCCAGGCAGGGGGCTCTATGTCCCAGCATTTT | TRBD1 | TRBJ1-5 | - | TRBV4-1